The 5 T cell receptor beta chains below come from one sample, sequenced in a study of T-cell memory formation after mild COVID-19. One entry per CDR3 protein, called by TCRdb with MiXCR from the 5' RACE reads. The data hold more than 100,000 distinct CDR3 sequences, with about a sixth observed a single time. Sequencing used PBMCs or a T cell subset sorted from them (not recorded which). These receptor sequences come from a man younger than 35 who had mild COVID-19 (a few samples of this study predate the infection). Cell type and time point are not known.

This clonotype appeared a few times. V and J are TRBV10-3 and TRBJ2-5; tentative D call: TRBD2 (5 bases). This CDR3 has 14 residues. V lost 0 bases and J lost 2, with 7 bases in between. In germline, CDR1 is ENHRY, CDR2 SYGVKD. DNA of the CDR3: TGTGCCATCAGTGAGTCCTGGACTCAAGAGACCCAGTACTTC. This codes for CAISESWTQETQYF.

This clonotype came up many times. The chain joins TRBV14 to TRBJ2-1; D gene unclear. Germline CDR1 and CDR2: SGHDN and FVKESK. V was cut by 2 bases and J by 1 base, with 9 bases left in between. This CDR3 spans 15 amino acids. Written as DNA, the CDR3 is TGTGCCAGCAGCCAACTCTCCATATCCTACAATGAGCAGTTCTTC. Translating it yields CASSQLSISYNEQFF.

This clonotype showed up just a few times. The V and J genes are TRBV7-8 and TRBJ2-7; no clear D. This CDR3 contains 14 residues. V gave up 2 bases and J gave up 1 base, with 9 bases separating them. Germline V CDR1 and CDR2: SGHVS, FQNEAQ. The CDR3 protein is CASSLPDRSYEQYF. The CDR3 DNA reads TGTGCCAGCAGCTTACCGGATCGGTCCTACGAGCAGTACTTC. The full variable domain, rest sourced from reference TRBV7-8 and TRBJ2-7, is GAGVSQSPRYKVAKRGQDVALRCDPISGHVSLFWYQQALGQGPEFLTYFQNEAQLDKSGLPSDRFFAERPEGSVSTLKIQRTQQEDSAVYLCASSLPDRSYEQYFGPGTRLTVT.

A few counts support this clonotype. The DNA for the CDR3 is TGTGCCAGCAGGCTCGTCCGCGGGAGAAACAATGAGCAGTTCTTC. Amino acids: CASRLVRGRNNEQFF. J is TRBJ2-1 and V is TRBV7-9; 7 positions agree with TRBD2. The CDR3 covers 15 residues. The J segment lost 5 bases and the V segment lost 6 bases, leaving 10 bases of the junction unmatched. The germline V gene has CDR1 SEHNR and CDR2 FQNEAQ (reference sequence). The entire variable domain, with the rest obtained from reference TRBV7-9 and TRBJ2-1, is as follows: DTGVSQNPRHKITKRGQNVTFRCDPISEHNRLYWYRQTLGQGPEFLTYFQNEAQLEKSRLLSDRFSAERPKGSFSTLEIQRTEQGDSAMYLCASRLVRGRNNEQFFGPGTRLTVL.

The chain couples TRBV20-1 to TRBJ2-3; D is ambiguous. The CDR3 runs 13 residues. Between the trimmed V and J ends, which lost 6 bases and 7 bases, there was a span of 17 bases. Germline CDR1 DFQATT, CDR2 SNEGSKA (reference sequence). This CDR3 reads CSAPRLRKNTQYF. CDR3 nucleotide sequence: TGCAGTGCCCCTAGGTTGCGAAAAAATACGCAGTATTTT.